This TCR beta chain derives from a study of T-cell memory formation after mild COVID-19. Study-wide points: Shrinking CD4+ clones were chiefly CM and EM; CD8+ ones were chiefly EMRA. Contracting clones, day 15 to 85, had balanced CD4/CD8, and later expanders favored CD4+.

The CDR3 extends over 15 amino acids. CDR1 and CDR2 (germline): MNHNY, SVGAGI (reference sequence). V dropped 6 bases and J dropped 4 bases, with 18 bases sitting between them. TCRdb called the 5' RACE reads again in MiXCR, with one record for every CDR3 protein. The table lists around 340,000 distinct CDR3 sequences, approximately 15% of them singletons. In regard to this clonotype: Antigen: not known.

The sample comprised PBMCs or a T cell subset sorted from them (not recorded which). V and J are TRBV6-6 and TRBJ1-2; D uncertain. This receptor was identified in a man between 18 and 29 years old who had mild COVID-19 (a few samples of this study predate the infection). Cell type and time point are not known. The CDR3 reads CASRGLVLRPYGYTF. CDR3 nucleotides: TGTGCCAGCAGAGGTCTCGTACTTCGACCCTATGGCTACACCTTC.